This entry features one T cell receptor beta chain sequence. The sample originates from a study of cytomegalovirus exposure and HLA in healthy donors. CDR3 length: 14 amino acids. Germline V CDR1 and CDR2: SNHLY, FYNNEI. Trimming took 6 bases from V and 0 from J, leaving 8 bases between them. PCR was performed using 60 Vbeta and 13 Jbeta primers. TCRdb's table, derived via immunoSEQ multiplex PCR, lists solely in-frame clones and lacks some. In the table there are about 180,000 clones, over 65% of which are singletons. The chain uses TRBV2 and TRBJ1-4, with D perhaps TRBD1 (6 bases). The specimen was PBMCs. This clonotype was sampled from a man between 18 and 29 years old in good health and CMV-seronegative. DNA for the CDR3: TGTGCCAGCAGACGACAGGCAACTAATGAAAAACTGTTTTTT. Translation gives CASRRQATNEKLFF.